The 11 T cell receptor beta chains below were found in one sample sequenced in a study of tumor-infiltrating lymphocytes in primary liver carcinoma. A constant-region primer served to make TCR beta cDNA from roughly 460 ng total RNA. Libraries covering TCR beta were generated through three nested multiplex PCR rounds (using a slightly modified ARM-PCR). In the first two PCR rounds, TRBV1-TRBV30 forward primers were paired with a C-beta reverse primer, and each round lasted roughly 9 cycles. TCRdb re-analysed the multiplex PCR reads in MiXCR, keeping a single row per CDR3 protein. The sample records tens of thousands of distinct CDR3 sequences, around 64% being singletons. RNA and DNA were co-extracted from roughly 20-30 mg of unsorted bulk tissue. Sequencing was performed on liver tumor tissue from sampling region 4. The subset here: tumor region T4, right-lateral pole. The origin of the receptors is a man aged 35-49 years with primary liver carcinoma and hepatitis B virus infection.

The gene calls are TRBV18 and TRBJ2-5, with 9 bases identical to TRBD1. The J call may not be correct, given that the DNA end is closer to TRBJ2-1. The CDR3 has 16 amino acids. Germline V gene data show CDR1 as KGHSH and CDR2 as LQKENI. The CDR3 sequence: CASSSPGTGSSETQFF. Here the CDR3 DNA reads TGTGCCAGCTCATCTCCCGGGACAGGGTCCTCGGAGACCCAGTTCTTC.

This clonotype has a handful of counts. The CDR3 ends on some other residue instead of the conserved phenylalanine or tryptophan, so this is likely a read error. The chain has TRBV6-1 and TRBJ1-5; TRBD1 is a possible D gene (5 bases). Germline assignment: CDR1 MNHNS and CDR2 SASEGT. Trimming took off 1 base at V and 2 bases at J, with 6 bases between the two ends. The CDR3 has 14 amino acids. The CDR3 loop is CASSEGGGNQPQHS. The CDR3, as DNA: TGTGCCAGCAGTGAAGGGGGCGGCAATCAGCCCCAGCATTCT.

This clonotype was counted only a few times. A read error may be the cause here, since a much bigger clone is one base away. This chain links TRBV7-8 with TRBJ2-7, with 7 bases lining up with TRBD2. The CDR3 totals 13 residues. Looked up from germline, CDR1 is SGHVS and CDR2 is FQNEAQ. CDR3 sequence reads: CASNFTSAYGQYF. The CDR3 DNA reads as TGTGCCAGCAACTTTACTAGCGCCTACGGGCAGTACTTC.

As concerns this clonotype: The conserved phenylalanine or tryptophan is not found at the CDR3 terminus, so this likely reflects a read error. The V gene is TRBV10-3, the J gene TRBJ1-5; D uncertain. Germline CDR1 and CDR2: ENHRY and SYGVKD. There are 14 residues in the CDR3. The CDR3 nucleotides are TGTGGCATCAGTGAGTATGAGAGCGATCAGCCCCAGCATTTG. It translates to CGISEYESDQPQHL.

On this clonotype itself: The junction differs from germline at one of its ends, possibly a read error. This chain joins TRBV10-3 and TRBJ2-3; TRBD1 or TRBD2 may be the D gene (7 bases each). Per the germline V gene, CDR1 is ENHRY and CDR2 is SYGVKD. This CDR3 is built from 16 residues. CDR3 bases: TGTGCCATCAGTGAGTCTAATAAGGGAGGGACAGATCCGCAGTGTTTT. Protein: CAISESNKGGTDPQCF.

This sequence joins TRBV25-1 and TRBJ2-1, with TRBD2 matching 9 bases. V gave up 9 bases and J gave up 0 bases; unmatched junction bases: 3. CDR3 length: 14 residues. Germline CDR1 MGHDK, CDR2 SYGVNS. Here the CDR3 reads CASKAGGSYNEQFF. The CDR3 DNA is TGTGCCAGTAAAGCGGGAGGCTCCTACAATGAGCAGTTCTTC.

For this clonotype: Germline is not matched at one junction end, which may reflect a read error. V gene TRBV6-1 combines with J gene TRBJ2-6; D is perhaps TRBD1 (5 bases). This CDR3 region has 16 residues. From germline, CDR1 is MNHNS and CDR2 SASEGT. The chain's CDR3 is CASSDRRSSGANVLSF. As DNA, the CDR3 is TGTGCCAGCAGTGACAGACGGAGTTCTGGGGCCAACGTCCTGAGTTTC.

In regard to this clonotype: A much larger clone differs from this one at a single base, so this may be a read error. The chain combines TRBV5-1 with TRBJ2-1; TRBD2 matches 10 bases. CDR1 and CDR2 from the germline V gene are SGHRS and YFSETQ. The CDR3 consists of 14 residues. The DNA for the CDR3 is TGCGTCAGCACGTTAGCGGGAGGTTACAATGAGCAGTTCTTC. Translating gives CVSTLAGGYNEQFF.

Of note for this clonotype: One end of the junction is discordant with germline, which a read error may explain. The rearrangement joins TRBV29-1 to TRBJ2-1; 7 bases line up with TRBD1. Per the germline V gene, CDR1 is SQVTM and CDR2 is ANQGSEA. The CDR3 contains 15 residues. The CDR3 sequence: CSIEDPGQQLNEQFF. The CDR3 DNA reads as TGCAGCATTGAAGACCCGGGACAGCAGTTAAATGAGCAGTTCTTC.

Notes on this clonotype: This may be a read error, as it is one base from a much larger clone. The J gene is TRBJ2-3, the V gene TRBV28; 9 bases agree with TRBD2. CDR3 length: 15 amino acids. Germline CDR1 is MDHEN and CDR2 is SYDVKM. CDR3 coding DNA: TGTGTCAGTTCTATAGCGGGAGACAGCACAGATACGCAGTATTTT. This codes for CVSSIAGDSTDTQYF.

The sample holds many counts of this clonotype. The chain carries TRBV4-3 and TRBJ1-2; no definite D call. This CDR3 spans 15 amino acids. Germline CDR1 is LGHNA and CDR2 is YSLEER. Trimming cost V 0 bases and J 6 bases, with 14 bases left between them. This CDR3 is CASSQEWTDEDGYTF. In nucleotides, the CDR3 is TGCGCCAGCAGCCAAGAATGGACGGACGAAGATGGCTACACCTTC.